Listed below are T cell receptor beta chains from one sample, sequenced in a study of siplizumab effects on memory and regulatory T cells. Profiled with immunoSEQ multiplex PCR; TCRdb holds only in-frame clones, not every one. The sample has under 100,000 clones; approximately 90% are singletons. Sequencing was carried out using Tregs sorted from blood. These receptors were collected from a human donor in good health. Both conserved end residues are part of each CDR3. D genes are given only for firm matches. Clone size appears in some rows only: once, few, many, or a class for an expanded clone.

>TRBD1|once|TRBV5-1|TRBJ2-1
CASSLEDRSDEQFF
TGCGCCAGCAGCTTGGAGGACAGGTCCGATGAGCAGTTCTTC
>.|.|TRBV6-1|TRBJ1-1
CASSDLTPNTEAFF
TGTGCCAGCAGTGATTTGACCCCGAACACTGAAGCTTTCTTT
>TRBD1|.|TRBV5-1|TRBJ1-4
CASSPTGSGEKLFF
TGCGCCAGCAGCCCGACAGGGTCGGGTGAAAAACTGTTTTTT
>.|.|TRBV6-1|TRBJ1-1
CASSQQPNTEAFF
TGTGCCAGCTCTCAACAGCCGAACACTGAAGCTTTCTTT
>TRBD1|.|TRBV5-1|TRBJ1-1
CASSRQGANTEAFF
TGCGCCAGCAGCCGACAGGGGGCGAACACTGAAGCTTTCTTT
>TRBD1|.|TRBV6-5|TRBJ1-2
CASRGGTGVYGYTF
TGTGCCAGCAGGGGTGGGACAGGCGTCTATGGCTACACCTTC
>TRBD2|.|TRBV5-1|TRBJ2-1
CASSGGLADYNEQFF
TGCGCCAGCAGCGGGGGACTAGCGGACTACAATGAGCAGTTCTTC
>.|.|TRBV27|TRBJ1-1
CASSTLALYNTEAFF
TGTGCCAGCTCCACCCTCGCACTTTATAACACTGAAGCTTTCTTT
>.|.|TRBV5-6|TRBJ2-7
CASSNRDRYEQYF
TGTGCCAGCAGCAACAGGGACCGCTACGAGCAGTACTTC
>.|.|TRBV4-2|TRBJ1-6
CASSQALSGYNSPLHF
TGTGCCAGCAGCCAGGCCCTGTCGGGCTATAATTCACCCCTCCACTTT
>.|.|TRBV2|TRBJ2-2
CASSTRVNTGELFF
TGTGCCAGCAGTACCAGGGTGAACACCGGGGAGCTGTTTTTT
>.|.|TRBV7-2|TRBJ1-2
CASSRENYGYTF
TGTGCCAGCAGCCGAGAGAACTATGGCTACACCTTC
>.|once|TRBV7-3|TRBJ2-7
CASSLIVGVEQYF
TGTGCCAGCAGCTTAATCGTAGGGGTCGAGCAGTACTTC
>TRBD2|once|TRBV9|TRBJ2-1
CASSVTSGGAAYNEQFF
TGTGCCAGCAGCGTGACTAGCGGGGGGGCCGCCTACAATGAGCAGTTCTTC
>TRBD2|.|TRBV28|TRBJ2-7
CATITSGGFYEQYF
TGTGCCACCATCACTAGCGGGGGGTTCTACGAGCAGTACTTC
>.|.|TRBV2|TRBJ2-3
CASTNLGGTDTQYF
TGTGCCAGCACTAATCTCGGGGGCACAGATACGCAGTATTTT
>.|.|TRBV7-8|TRBJ1-1
CASSPRTSPMNTEAFF
TGTGCCAGCAGCCCCCGGACATCTCCTATGAACACTGAAGCTTTCTTT
>.|.|TRBV5-5|TRBJ1-3
CASSRGSVSGNTIYF
TGTGCCAGCAGCCGGGGATCCGTCTCTGGAAACACCATATATTTT
>TRBD2|.|TRBV4-2|TRBJ2-7
CASSQYGGDEQYF
TGTGCCAGCAGCCAATACGGGGGGGACGAGCAGTACTTC
>.|.|TRBV7-9|TRBJ2-3
CASSLGLLQLDTQYF
TGTGCCAGCAGCTTGGGACTCTTACAATTAGATACGCAGTATTTT
>.|.|TRBV19|TRBJ2-7
CASSHRLLRGGAEQYF
TGTGCCAGTAGTCACCGCCTACTCAGGGGGGGTGCCGAGCAGTACTTC
>TRBD1|.|TRBV6-8|TRBJ1-4
CASSSKDRDEKLFF
TGTGCCAGCAGTTCAAAGGACAGGGATGAAAAACTGTTTTTT
>.|.|TRBV5-1|TRBJ2-7
CASSGTDNYEQYF
TGCGCCAGCAGCGGCACCGACAACTACGAGCAGTACTTC
>TRBD1|.|TRBV29-1|TRBJ2-5
CSGTGGWKLQETQYF
TGCAGCGGGACAGGGGGTTGGAAGCTTCAAGAGACCCAGTACTTC
>.|few|TRBV2|TRBJ1-1
CASSRRRNTEAFF
TGTGCCAGCAGCAGACGGAGGAACACTGAAGCTTTCTTT
>.|once|TRBV28|TRBJ2-5
CASSYRDNYRPATQYF
TGTGCCAGCAGTTACCGGGACAATTACCGACCGGCGACCCAGTACTTC
>.|.|TRBV7-9|TRBJ2-1
CASSLTTVKKEQFF
TGTGCCAGCAGCCTTACTACCGTAAAAAAAGAGCAGTTCTTC
>.|.|TRBV9|TRBJ2-3
CASSNPDWMGDYTQYF
TGTGCCAGCAGCAACCCGGACTGGATGGGAGACTATACGCAGTATTTT
>TRBD1|.|TRBV19|TRBJ1-3
CASSPNRGPGNTIYF
TGTGCCAGTAGTCCTAACAGGGGACCTGGAAACACCATATATTTT
>.|.|TRBV12-2|TRBJ1-2
CASRLAISVWGYTF
TGTGCAAGTCGCTTAGCGATTTCGGTATGGGGCTACACCTTC
>.|.|TRBV27|TRBJ2-3
CASSFGGTDTQYF
TGTGCCAGCAGTTTCGGGGGCACAGATACGCAGTATTTT
>.|.|TRBV7-6|TRBJ2-5
CASSAGTLELETQYF
TGTGCCAGCAGCGCCGGGACCCTTGAGTTAGAGACCCAGTACTTC
>TRBD2|once|TRBV28|TRBJ2-7
CASRVAGDEQYF
TGTGCCAGCAGAGTAGCGGGGGACGAGCAGTACTTC